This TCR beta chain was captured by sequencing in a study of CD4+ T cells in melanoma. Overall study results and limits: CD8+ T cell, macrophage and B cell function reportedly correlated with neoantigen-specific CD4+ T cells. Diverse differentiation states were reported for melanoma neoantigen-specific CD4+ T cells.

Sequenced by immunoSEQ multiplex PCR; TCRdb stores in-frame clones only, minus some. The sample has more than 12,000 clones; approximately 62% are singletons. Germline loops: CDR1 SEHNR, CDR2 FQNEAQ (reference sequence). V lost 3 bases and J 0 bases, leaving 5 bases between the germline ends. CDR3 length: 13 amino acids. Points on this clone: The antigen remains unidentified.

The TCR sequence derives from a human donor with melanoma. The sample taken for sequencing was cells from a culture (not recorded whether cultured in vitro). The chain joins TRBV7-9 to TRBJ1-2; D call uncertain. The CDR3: CASSLVPNYGYTF. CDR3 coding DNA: TGTGCCAGCAGCTTGGTCCCTAACTATGGCTACACCTTC.